The 14 T cell receptor beta chains given below trace back to one sample, sequenced in a study of T-cell memory formation after mild COVID-19. TCRdb ran MiXCR on the 5' RACE reads and lists one entry per CDR3 protein. This sample has approximately 300,000 distinct CDR3 sequences; 15% to 20% occur once, and the top ten carry roughly 22%. Sequencing used PBMCs or a T cell subset sorted from them (not recorded which). These receptors came from a young man who had mild COVID-19 (a few samples of this study predate the infection). Cell type and time point are not known.

This clonotype turned up a few times. The chain combines TRBV18 with TRBJ2-5; D gene uncertain. V dropped 6 bases and J dropped 0 bases, with 8 bases sitting between them. Germline-derived CDR1 and CDR2 are KGHSH and LQKENI. CDR3 length equals 13 residues. This chain's CDR3 is CASSTQHQETQYF. CDR3 in DNA: TGTGCCAGCTCTACCCAACACCAAGAGACCCAGTACTTC.

This clonotype was observed a handful of times. The chain uses TRBV3-1 and TRBJ1-2; no definite D call. The ends were cut back, 1 base at V and 7 bases at J, with 10 bases in the middle. Germline V gene sequence: CDR1 LGHDT, CDR2 YNNKEL (reference sequence). The length of the CDR3 is 13 residues. The CDR3 DNA is TGTGCCAGCAGCCAAGTACGCGATGGTGGCTACACCTTC. Amino acids: CASSQVRDGGYTF.

This clonotype turned up a few times. J is TRBJ2-2 and V is TRBV7-6; the D is unclear. V gave up 0 bases and J gave up 0 bases, with 8 bases separating them. This CDR3 has 16 amino acids. Per the germline V gene, CDR1 is SGHVS and CDR2 is FNYEAQ. The CDR3 loop reads CASSLAGSPNTGELFF. For the CDR3, the DNA is TGTGCCAGCAGCTTAGCAGGAAGTCCGAACACCGGGGAGCTGTTTTTT.

This clonotype was found a few times. In DNA form, the CDR3 reads TGTGCCAGCTCACCACCGCGGGTAGGGGTAGAGACCCAGTACTTC. Translated: CASSPPRVGVETQYF. V gene TRBV18 combines with J gene TRBJ2-5; D might be TRBD1 or TRBD2, each matching 5 bases. This CDR3 contains 15 residues. V was clipped by 0 bases and J by 4 bases, with 12 bases between them. Germline V gene sequence: CDR1 KGHSH, CDR2 LQKENI.

The chain recombines TRBV20-1 with TRBJ2-5, with D possibly being TRBD2 (5 bases). The V end was cut by 6 bases, the J end by 5 bases, with 16 bases between. CDR1 is DFQATT and CDR2 is SNEGSKA in the germline V gene (reference sequence). The CDR3 is 13 residues long. The CDR3 here is CSARGRRMETQYF. The CDR3 DNA is TGCAGTGCCCGCGGGCGAAGGATGGAGACCCAGTACTTC.

The rearrangement uses TRBV4-1 and TRBJ2-3; 7 nucleotides line up with TRBD2. In germline, CDR1 is MGHRA, CDR2 YSYEKL. CDR3 length: 16 residues. J lost 0 bases, V lost 5 bases, and 8 bases had no gene match. The CDR3 DNA reads TGCGCCAGCAGCACCGAAGCGGGGTATAGCACAGATACGCAGTATTTT. Protein sequence: CASSTEAGYSTDTQYF.

This clonotype was counted at least ten times. The chain employs TRBV5-1 and TRBJ1-1; 7 nucleotides line up with TRBD1. In germline, CDR1 is SGHRS, CDR2 YFSETQ. With V trimmed by 3 bases and J by 4 bases, 0 bases remained unmatched. The CDR3 consists of 12 residues. This CDR3 reads CASSSGGTEAFF. As DNA, the CDR3 is TGCGCCAGCAGCTCAGGGGGCACTGAAGCTTTCTTT.

This clonotype was found many times. J is TRBJ2-1 and V is TRBV5-1; D is unclear. The CDR3 totals 17 residues. Per germline, CDR1 SGHRS and CDR2 YFSETQ. Trimming took off 2 bases at V and 2 bases at J, with 17 bases between the two ends. The CDR3 coding sequence is TGCGCCAGCAGCTTCGTCGTTGTGTTAGGAACCTACAATGAGCAGTTCTTC. Translated: CASSFVVVLGTYNEQFF.

This clonotype was seen repeatedly, ten times or more. The J gene is TRBJ2-1, the V gene TRBV18; 12 bases align to TRBD2. Germline V CDR1 and CDR2: KGHSH, LQKENI. The CDR3 is 15 amino acids. Unmatched junction bases numbered 2, after V lost 3 bases and J lost 5 bases. CDR3 amino acids: CASSPRLAGDNEQFF. In nucleotides, the CDR3 is TGTGCCAGCTCACCTCGACTAGCGGGGGACAATGAGCAGTTCTTC.

This clonotype has just a few counts. The junction departs from the called germline gene at one end, perhaps through a read error. The chain couples TRBV7-9 to TRBJ1-1, with D possibly being TRBD1 (6 bases). The CDR3 is 15 residues long. Looked up from germline, CDR1 is SEHNR and CDR2 is FQNEAQ (reference sequence). The CDR3 DNA reads TGTGCCGGCAGCTTAGGGCAGGGGCTGAACACTGAAGCTTTCTTT. It is translated as CAGSLGQGLNTEAFF.

There are many counts of this clonotype. CDR3 residues: CASSSGGVPKQYV. DNA of the CDR3: TGTGCCAGCAGTTCAGGTGGTGTCCCGAAGCAGTACGTC. The V gene is TRBV6-6, the J gene TRBJ2-7; D is uncertain. The length of the CDR3 is 13 residues. The germline V and J ends were trimmed by 4 bases and 8 bases, with 15 bases remaining between them. Per germline, CDR1 MNHNY and CDR2 SVGAGI (reference sequence).

This clonotype was detected only a few times. V is TRBV10-3 and J is TRBJ2-1; a possible D gene is TRBD1 (6 bases). This CDR3 has 19 residues. Trimming removed 3 bases from V and 4 bases from J, with 25 bases in between. Germline-derived CDR1 and CDR2 are ENHRY and SYGVKD. CDR3 protein: CAISDPIRSQGFVYNEQFF. The CDR3 DNA sequence: TGTGCCATCAGTGACCCCATCCGTTCACAGGGATTTGTTTACAATGAGCAGTTCTTC.

This sequence joins TRBV6-2 or TRBV6-3 and TRBJ1-2, with TRBD1 matching over 7 bases. V shed 7 bases, J shed 3 bases, and the junction held 14 bases outside the gene matches. This CDR3 has 16 amino acids. Per germline, CDR1 MNHEY and CDR2 SVGEGT. This CDR3 is CASTTDLPQGDYGYTF. The CDR3 nucleotides read TGTGCCAGCACCACCGACCTTCCCCAGGGGGACTATGGCTACACCTTC.

This clonotype has a handful of counts. This rearrangement joins TRBV6-5 to TRBJ1-2; D unresolved. Germline V lookup: CDR1 MNHEY, CDR2 SVGAGI. With 4 bases removed from V and 4 bases from J, the gap between germline ends came to 19 bases. This CDR3 has 16 amino acids. The CDR3 region has the DNA TGTGCCAGCAGTTCGTACCTCGGGCAGGACCTCTATGGCTACACCTTC. This gives the protein CASSSYLGQDLYGYTF.